This T cell receptor beta chain is from a study of brain metastases from non-small cell lung cancer. Study findings and constraints: Brain metastases had lower T-cell infiltration than primary tumors. TCR repertoires overlapped largely between brain metastases and matched primaries. Compared with their matched primary tumors, about 62% of brain metastases showed expanded T-cell clones.

A few counts support this clone. Its antigen is as yet unknown. Trimming pared 1 base from V and 3 bases from J, leaving 6 bases between. Germline V lookup: CDR1 SGHVS, CDR2 FQNEAQ. This CDR3 region has 13 residues. Only in-frame clones appear in the TCRdb table, and some are missing; sequencing was by immunoSEQ multiplex PCR. The sample holds 15,000 or so clones, over 80% seen once. Sequenced sample: primary lung tumor tissue. V and J are TRBV7-8 and TRBJ1-1; unclear D gene. The receptor's source is a donor aged 40 or older with non-small cell lung cancer. The CDR3 DNA is TGTGCCAGCAGCTTAGAAGAATACACTGAAGCTTTCTTT. Its protein product is CASSLEEYTEAFF. The whole variable domain, remainder taken from reference TRBV7-8 and TRBJ1-1, is GAGVSQSPRYKVAKRGQDVALRCDPISGHVSLFWYQQALGQGPEFLTYFQNEAQLDKSGLPSDRFFAERPEGSVSTLKIQRTQQEDSAVYLCASSLEEYTEAFFGQGTRLTVV.